The 6 T cell receptor beta chains given below trace back to one sample, sequenced in a study of blood T cells in healthy people across ages. Through a sample-barcoded 5' primer and a J-beta primer mix, a second PCR was run for roughly 6 to 12 cycles. TCRdb fed the 5' RACE reads into MiXCR, producing one record per CDR3 protein. The sample lists around 690,000 distinct CDR3 sequences, roughly 50% occurring once. The sequencing input was blood. The receptors were gathered from a man aged 60-69 years in good health.

This sequence joins TRBV7-2 and TRBJ2-1; a weak D match, TRBD1 (6 bases). From germline, CDR1 is SGHTA and CDR2 FQGNSA. V lost 5 bases and J 3 bases, leaving 11 bases between the germline ends. This CDR3 region has 14 residues. CDR3 region: CASSTDSFYNEQFF. The CDR3 nucleotides read TGTGCCAGCAGCACGGACAGCTTCTACAATGAGCAGTTCTTC. Based on the CDR3 plus reference TRBV7-2 and TRBJ2-1, the full variable domain is GAGVSQSPSNKVTEKGKDVELRCDPISGHTALYWYRQSLGQGLEFLIYFQGNSAPDKSGLPSDRFSAERTGGSVSTLTIQRTQQEDSAVYLCASSTDSFYNEQFFGPGTRLTVL.

The CDR3 DNA reads as TGCAGTGCTAGAGATCTAAGGGTATCCTACAATGAGCAGTTCTTC. It codes for CSARDLRVSYNEQFF. The rearrangement uses TRBV20-1 and TRBJ2-1; the D is unclear. Germline CDR1 and CDR2: DFQATT and SNEGSKA (reference sequence). CDR3 size: 15 residues. The V end was cut by 0 bases, the J end by 1 base, with 10 bases between.

This chain connects TRBV2 to TRBJ2-3, with unresolved D. V was pared by 1 base and J by 0 bases, with 11 bases between. The CDR3 has 16 residues. CDR1 is SNHLY and CDR2 is FYNNEI in the germline V gene. The CDR3 sequence is CASSEEVWASTDTQYF. The CDR3 DNA reads as TGTGCCAGCAGTGAAGAGGTGTGGGCTAGCACAGATACGCAGTATTTT.

This chain connects TRBV21-1 to TRBJ2-5; the table's D call of TRBD2 was not tested on the DNA. The J call may be in error: the DNA end matches TRBJ2-7 better. TRBV21-1 is given as a pseudogene. The CDR3 totals 17 residues. This chain's CDR3 is CASSKDLIGGGPYEQYF. CDR3 sequence (DNA): TGTGCCAGCAGCAAAGATTTAATTGGCGGGGGGCCCTACGAGCAGTACTTC.

The CDR3 nucleotides are TGTGCCAGCAGCGTAGCGGCGGGGGGCCAGGAGACCCAGTACTTC. Translation: CASSVAAGGQETQYF. This sequence joins TRBV9 and TRBJ2-5; 8 bases match TRBD2. The CDR3 sequence is 15 residues long. Germline CDR1 SGDLS, CDR2 YYNGEE. V dropped 0 bases and J dropped 5; count of bases not matched to a gene: 6.

The chain's CDR3 is CASSPRVGHYEQYF. CDR3 DNA sequence: TGCGCCAGCAGCCCCCGGGTCGGTCACTACGAGCAGTACTTC. J is TRBJ2-4 and V is TRBV5-1, with D hard to call. The J call may be incorrect, as the DNA end agrees better with TRBJ2-7. The CDR3 extends over 14 amino acids. The germline V gene has CDR1 SGHRS and CDR2 YFSETQ.